These T cell receptor beta chains were read from a single sample in a study of T cell responses to AZD1222 COVID-19 vaccine. Libraries were prepared by immunoSEQ multiplex PCR; TCRdb keeps only in-frame clonotypes and omits some of them. The table shows approximately 110,000 clones, with around 95% occurring only once. The sample consisted of peripheral blood, taken on day 0 of AZD1222 vaccination. Every receptor here comes from an adult in good health. The CDR3 runs from the conserved cysteine through the conserved F or W. The D gene is left open where the match is weak. Clone sizes are given selectively: once, few, many, or a class where the clone is expanded.

size	D	J	length	V	CDR3	DNA
.	TRBD2	TRBJ2-3	18	TRBV7-8	CASSFPRISGRYTDTQYF	TGTGCCAGCAGCTTCCCACGAATTAGCGGGAGGTACACAGATACGCAGTATTTT
.	TRBD1	TRBJ1-2	14	TRBV6-6	CASSYSRDRDGYTF	TGTGCCAGCAGTTACTCCCGGGACAGGGATGGCTACACCTTC
once	.	TRBJ2-5	12	TRBV18	CASSEMQETQYF	TGTGCCAGCTCTGAGATGCAAGAGACCCAGTACTTC
.	.	TRBJ2-6	17	TRBV7-3	CASSPGVGLRGANVLTF	TGTGCCAGCAGCCCTGGGGTAGGCCTCCGAGGGGCCAACGTCCTGACTTTC
.	TRBD1	TRBJ1-1	16	TRBV5-1	CASSLGPGTGGTEAFF	TGCGCCAGCAGCTTGGGCCCCGGGACAGGAGGCACTGAAGCTTTCTTT
.	TRBD2	TRBJ2-3	17	TRBV20-1	CSASRGGRFLSTDTQYF	TGCAGTGCTAGTCGGGGGGGGCGGTTTCTGAGCACAGATACGCAGTATTTT
.	.	TRBJ2-7	13	TRBV7-9	CASSRRETYEQYF	TGTGCCAGCAGCCGTCGAGAGACCTACGAGCAGTACTTC
.	.	TRBJ1-3	12	TRBV28	CASSGQGNTIYF	TGTGCCAGCAGCGGACAGGGAAACACCATATATTTT
.	.	TRBJ2-1	12	TRBV29-1	CSGTPTGDEQFF	TGCAGCGGCACGCCGACGGGCGATGAGCAGTTCTTC
.	.	TRBJ2-7	13	TRBV12-3/TRBV12-4	CASSLDRNYEQYF	TGTGCCAGCAGTTTAGACAGAAACTACGAGCAGTACTTC
.	.	TRBJ2-5	15	TRBV21-1	CASNGWKIQQETQYF	TGTGCCAGCAATGGTTGGAAGATTCAACAAGAGACCCAGTACTTC
.	.	TRBJ2-5	13	TRBV7-3	CASSPRPAEAQYF	TGTGCCAGCAGCCCTCGTCCAGCCGAGGCCCAGTACTTC
.	.	TRBJ2-1	14	TRBV5-1	CASSLGGSYNEQFF	TGCGCCAGCAGCTTGGGGGGCTCCTACAATGAGCAGTTCTTC
.	.	TRBJ1-1	14	TRBV5-1	CASSPQNPNTEAFF	TGCGCCAGCAGCCCACAGAATCCGAACACTGAAGCTTTCTTT